This T cell receptor beta chain was sequenced in a study of cytomegalovirus exposure and HLA in healthy donors. Germline CDR1 is MNHEY and CDR2 is SMNVEV (reference sequence). V lost 3 bases and J 3 bases, leaving 11 bases between the germline ends. CDR3 size: 14 residues. Healthy bone marrow donors supplied every sample. There are a few counts of this clone. Its specificity is unknown. The PCR had 60 Vbeta and 13 Jbeta primers. The method was immunoSEQ multiplex PCR; TCRdb's version includes in-frame clones alone and lacks a portion of them. This table holds over 75,000 clones, around a tenth found once. Whole-study results and caveats: Reports credit the classifier with highly specific, highly sensitive diagnosis of cytomegalovirus status.

What was sequenced was PBMCs. This chain uses TRBV27 with TRBJ1-1; possible D gene TRBD1, 6 bases. This sequence was found in a man between 45 and 60 years old in good health and CMV-seropositive. Here the CDR3 DNA reads TGTGCCAGCAGTTTTGCAGGGGCTGACACTGAAGCTTTCTTT. Its protein is CASSFAGADTEAFF.